The clone carrying this T cell receptor beta chain turned up a few times. The target antigen is unknown. The record originates from a study of cytomegalovirus exposure and HLA in healthy donors. Study observations and caveats: Productive status was seen about 87% or about 30% of the time for most TCR beta V segments in an earlier analysis. Later, an analysis found that common viral pathogens appeared to be linked with several of the most significant clusters.

The PCR ran on 60 Vbeta and 13 Jbeta primers. The repertoire was sequenced with immunoSEQ multiplex PCR; TCRdb's copy has only in-frame clones and lacks some. The data hold roughly 190,000 clones, with 84% observed a single time. Source material: PBMCs. The sequence came from a woman between 50 and 59 years old in good health and CMV-seropositive.

The CDR3 loop is CASSYPTEANYGYTF. The CDR3 DNA follows: TGTGCCAGCAGTTACCCGACTGAAGCCAACTATGGCTACACCTTC. This chain connects TRBV6-6 to TRBJ1-2, with unresolved D. V dropped 2 bases and J dropped 2 bases, with 12 bases sitting between them. The CDR3 contains 15 residues. CDR1 MNHNY and CDR2 SVGAGI come from the germline V gene (reference sequence).